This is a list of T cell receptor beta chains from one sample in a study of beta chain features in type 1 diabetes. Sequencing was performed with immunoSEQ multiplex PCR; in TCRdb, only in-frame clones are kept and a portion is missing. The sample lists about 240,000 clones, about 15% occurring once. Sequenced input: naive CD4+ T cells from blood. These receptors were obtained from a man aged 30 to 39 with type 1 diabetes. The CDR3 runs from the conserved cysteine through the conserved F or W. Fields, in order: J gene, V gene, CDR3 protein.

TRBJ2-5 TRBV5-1 CASSYEGEETQYF
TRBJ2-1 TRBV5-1 CASSLVGPGLRNEQFF
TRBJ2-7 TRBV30 CASGSYEQYF
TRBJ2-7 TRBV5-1 CASSQGTSGSYEQYF
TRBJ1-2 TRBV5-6 CASRAVVNGANYGYTF
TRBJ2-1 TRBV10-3 CAITQDTYNEQFF
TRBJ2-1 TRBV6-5 CASSPGGSNEQFF
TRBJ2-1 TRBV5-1 CASSLAEVSTYYNEQFF
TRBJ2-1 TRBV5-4 CASSPQGGGWGANEQFF
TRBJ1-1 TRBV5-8 CASSRRQNTEAFF
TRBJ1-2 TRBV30 CAWSTGHLNYGYTF
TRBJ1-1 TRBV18 CASSPPFGVRPGRTEAFF
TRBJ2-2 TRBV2 CASSGTGELFF
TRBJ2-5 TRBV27 CASSFGRKEGTQYF
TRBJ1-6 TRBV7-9 CASSSTKIHSPLHF
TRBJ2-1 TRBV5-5 CASSLKPPGLTYNEQFF
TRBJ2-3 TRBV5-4 CASSLQEDTQYF
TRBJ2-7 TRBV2 CASSALSTGLEQYF
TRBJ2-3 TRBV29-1 CSAGPNTDTQYF
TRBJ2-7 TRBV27 CASSLRGTSYEQYF
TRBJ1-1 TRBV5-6 CASSLRRGVDTEAFF
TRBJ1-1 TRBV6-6 CASRTGGLGAFF
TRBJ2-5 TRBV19 CASTTSGGSTETQYF
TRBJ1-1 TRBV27 CASSLNRDTEAFF
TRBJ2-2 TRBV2 CASRTGTGGTGELFF
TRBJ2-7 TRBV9 CASSVETGTGVKGQYF
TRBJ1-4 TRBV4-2 CASSQRLTVTTEKLFF
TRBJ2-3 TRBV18 CASSPRGTGQSTDTQYF
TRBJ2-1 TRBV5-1 CASSLARFDEQFF
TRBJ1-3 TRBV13 CASSLGLNTIYF
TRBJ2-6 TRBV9 CASSANPGSRSGANVLTF
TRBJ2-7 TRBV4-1 CASSQDVLEQYF
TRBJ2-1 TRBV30 CAWIPSGSSYEQFF
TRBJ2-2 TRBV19 CASSISRAGNTGELFF
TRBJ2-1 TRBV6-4 CASSDLAGNNEQFF
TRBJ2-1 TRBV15 CATSALPGLAGVNEQFF
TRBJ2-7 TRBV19 CASSPGDTYYEQYF
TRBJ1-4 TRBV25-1 CASSDHGQVNEKLFF
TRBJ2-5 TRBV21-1 CASSVKVRGLQETQYF
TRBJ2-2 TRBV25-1 CASKGATGELFF
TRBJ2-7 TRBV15 CATSRHRGSSYEQYF
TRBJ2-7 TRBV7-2 CASSGQGYEQYF
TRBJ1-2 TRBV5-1 CASGVPTGTYGYTF
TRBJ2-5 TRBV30 CAWTAGTGAETQYF
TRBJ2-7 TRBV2 CASRLQAWAYEQYF
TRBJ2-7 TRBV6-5 CASSPGTGRHEQYF
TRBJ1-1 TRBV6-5 CASSSGAPPTAFF
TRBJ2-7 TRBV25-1 CASSPPGPGGIYEQYF
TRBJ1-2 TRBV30 CAWRDGVDTYSNYGYTF
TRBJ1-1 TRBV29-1 CSVGNPQAEAFF
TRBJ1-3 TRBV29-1 CSVAWRGYGNTIYF
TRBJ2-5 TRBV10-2 CASRLGQGAVETQYF
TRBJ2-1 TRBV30 CAWSRAKYNEQFF
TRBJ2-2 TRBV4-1 CASSQALGGNTGELFF
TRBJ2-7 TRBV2 CASSAGTGIGFEQYF
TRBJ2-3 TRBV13 CASSLSGLNRDTQYF
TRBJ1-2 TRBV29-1 CSVRTGGREVYGYTF